This record looks at one TCR beta chain sequence and its context. Its antigen is unknown. This entry belongs to a study of blood T cells in healthy people across ages. Turning to the study itself: Every two T cells gave about one barcoded beta molecule via template switching. Study-wide results and caveats: Both naive CD4+ cell counts and diversity were greater in long-lived donors than in aged donors.

From germline, CDR1 is SQVTM and CDR2 ANQGSEA. The CDR3 has 17 amino acids. V dropped 4 bases and J dropped 3 bases, with 22 bases sitting between them. Drawn from each donor were around 9.1 milliliters of peripheral blood. Then a second PCR, running roughly 7 to 12 cycles, was carried out with a sample-barcoded 5' primer and a J-beta primer mix. Tags on each cDNA molecule came from a template-switch adaptor with 12 random nucleotides. Using its own MiXCR run on the 5' RACE reads, TCRdb lists one record per CDR3 protein. The table has fewer than 1.5 million distinct CDR3 sequences, roughly 40% seen once.

The receptor was derived from a woman in her late teens or twenties in good health. What was sequenced was blood. The chain has TRBV29-1 and TRBJ1-5, with D tentatively TRBD1 (5 bases). CDR3 in amino acids: CSVVRDLDRPDNQPQHF. CDR3 in DNA: TGCAGCGTTGTCCGAGACCTCGACAGACCCGACAATCAGCCCCAGCATTTT.